Shown below are 25 T cell receptor beta chains from a single sample sequenced in a study of T cells in localized non-small cell lung cancer. The repertoire was sequenced with immunoSEQ multiplex PCR; TCRdb's copy has only in-frame clones and lacks some. The table includes about 46,000 clones, about 86% detected once. This specimen consisted of peripheral blood mononuclear cells, obtained before any cancer treatment. These receptors were taken from a man aged 40-75 years with stage III lung adenocarcinoma.

V is TRBV13 and J is TRBJ2-1; D is possibly TRBD1 or TRBD2 (5 bases each). CDR1 PRHDT and CDR2 FYEKMQ come from the germline V gene (reference sequence). This CDR3 has 13 amino acids. V lost 5 bases to trimming and J lost 5 bases, with 10 bases between them. DNA for the CDR3: TGTGCCAGCAGCCCGGGGCGGAACAATGAGCAGTTCTTC. Translating it yields CASSPGRNNEQFF.

The V and J genes are TRBV7-8 and TRBJ2-5, with TRBD2 matching 7 bases. Trimming removed 2 bases from V and 1 base from J; junction bases left unmatched: 7. The CDR3 has 16 residues. Germline assignment: CDR1 SGHVS and CDR2 FQNEAQ. CDR3 nucleotide sequence: TGTGCCAGCAGCTTACGGCTAGCGGAGATCCAAGAGACCCAGTACTTC. Amino acid sequence: CASSLRLAEIQETQYF.

The chain recombines TRBV7-9 with TRBJ1-1; a weak D match, TRBD1 (6 bases). This CDR3 is built from 14 residues. The germline CDR1 and CDR2 sequences are SEHNR and FQNEAQ (reference sequence). V was pared by 3 bases and J by 7 bases, with 15 bases between. CDR3 sequence: CASSFPSRGHEAFF. Written as DNA, the CDR3 is TGTGCCAGCAGCTTCCCAAGCAGGGGACATGAAGCTTTCTTT.

There are a few counts of this clone. The chain uses TRBV2 and TRBJ2-5; TRBD2 matches at 8 bases. The CDR3 length is 15 residues. V was clipped by 7 bases and J by 1 base; unmatched bases: 8. Germline V gene data show CDR1 as SNHLY and CDR2 as FYNNEI. The DNA for the CDR3 is TGTGCCAGCAAGGGGGTGGCGGGGGGCCAAGAGACCCAGTACTTC. Its translation is CASKGVAGGQETQYF.

The chain combines TRBV30 with TRBJ2-1; 8 bases are shared with TRBD1. J gave up 10 bases and V 5 bases, and 10 bases lay outside the gene matches. CDR1 and CDR2 (germline): GTSNPN, SVGIG (reference sequence). The CDR3 is 13 amino acids. The CDR3 loop reads CAWSPSPGGEQFF. The CDR3 region has the DNA TGTGCCTGGTCCCCTTCCCCAGGGGGCGAGCAGTTCTTC.

V gene TRBV6-4 combines with J gene TRBJ2-2; D gene ambiguous. Germline assignment: CDR1 MRHNA and CDR2 SNTAGT. Deletions cut 4 bases from V and 1 base from J, with 7 bases between. The CDR3 is 14 amino acids. CDR3 DNA: TGTGCCAGCAGTGCGGAGCAGAACACCGGGGAGCTGTTTTTT. It translates to CASSAEQNTGELFF.

In DNA, the CDR3 is TGTGCCAGCAGCTTGATCTCAACTAATGAAAAACTGTTTTTT. Translating gives CASSLISTNEKLFF. The chain carries TRBV5-6 and TRBJ1-4, with no clear D. The V end lost 1 base, the J end lost 0 bases, and 4 bases lay between the germline ends. CDR3 size: 14 residues. Germline CDR1 and CDR2: SGHDT and YYEEEE.

This chain uses TRBV5-4 with TRBJ2-7; no firm D call. The CDR3 totals 13 residues. Germline V CDR1 and CDR2: SGHNT, YYREEE (reference sequence). Trimming pared 0 bases from V and 2 bases from J, leaving 6 bases between. The CDR3, as DNA: TGTGCCAGCAGCTTGGACGGAGCCTACGAGCAGTACTTC. Encoded protein: CASSLDGAYEQYF.

This rearrangement joins TRBV9 to TRBJ2-7; 7 bases line up with TRBD1. The length of the CDR3 is 15 residues. The V segment lost 4 bases and the J segment 4 bases; nucleotides outside the gene matches: 11. Germline V gives CDR1 SGDLS, CDR2 YYNGEE. The CDR3 sequence: CASSPRQGSLYEQYF. DNA of the CDR3: TGTGCCAGCAGCCCCCGACAGGGATCTTTATACGAGCAGTACTTC. The full variable domain, with the rest looked up from reference TRBV9 and TRBJ2-7, is DSGVTQTPKHLITATGQRVTLRCSPRSGDLSVYWYQQSLDQGLQFLIQYYNGEERAKGNILERFSAQQFPDLHSELNLSSLELGDSALYFCASSPRQGSLYEQYFGPGTRLTVT.

The J gene is TRBJ2-6, the V gene TRBV18, with TRBD1 as a possible D gene (7 bases). V lost 0 bases and J lost 2, with 14 bases in between. In germline, CDR1 is KGHSH, CDR2 LQKENI. The CDR3 length is 18 residues. The CDR3 DNA follows: TGTGCCAGCTCACCACCGGCAGGGGGGAGCACTGGGGCCAACGTCCTGACTTTC. Amino acids: CASSPPAGGSTGANVLTF.

A few counts support this clone. J is TRBJ2-5 and V is TRBV6-5; TRBD1 matches 8 bases. V shed 5 bases and J 0 bases; nucleotides not matched to a gene: 5. The CDR3 runs 15 residues. The germline V gene has CDR1 MNHEY and CDR2 SVGAGI. CDR3 region: CASSPGTGHQETQYF. DNA of the CDR3: TGTGCCAGCAGTCCCGGGACAGGACACCAAGAGACCCAGTACTTC.

CDR3 protein: CASSPLPVSYNSPLHF. The CDR3 DNA sequence: TGTGCCAGTAGTCCCTTACCGGTCTCCTATAATTCACCCCTCCACTTT. The rearrangement joins TRBV19 to TRBJ1-6; D is ambiguous. The CDR3 covers 16 residues. In germline, CDR1 is LNHDA, CDR2 SQIVND (reference sequence). V was pared by 5 bases and J by 0 bases, with 11 bases between.

The chain couples TRBV9 to TRBJ2-1; D tentatively reads TRBD1 or TRBD2 (6 bases each). Germline-derived CDR1 and CDR2 are SGDLS and YYNGEE. Deletions cut 2 bases from V and 4 bases from J, with 13 bases between. The CDR3 consists of 15 residues. CDR3 amino acids: CASSVGGGTYNEQFF. CDR3 sequence (DNA): TGTGCCAGCAGCGTCGGAGGGGGAACATACAATGAGCAGTTCTTC.

This rearrangement joins TRBV7-7 to TRBJ2-5; perhaps TRBD1 as D (6 bases). V lost 5 bases and J 4 bases, leaving 11 bases between the germline ends. The CDR3 spans 13 residues. Germline values: CDR1 SSHAT, CDR2 FNYEAQ (reference sequence). The CDR3 sequence is CASSLGQRETQYF. Here the CDR3 DNA reads TGTGCCAGCAGCCTAGGACAGAGAGAGACCCAGTACTTC.

The chain uses TRBV18 and TRBJ2-7, with D maybe TRBD1 (5 bases). The length of the CDR3 is 12 residues. Trimming took off 3 bases at V and 5 bases at J, with 8 bases between the two ends. The germline V gene has CDR1 KGHSH and CDR2 LQKENI. The CDR3 sequence is CASSPPGNEQYF. The CDR3 coding sequence is TGTGCCAGCTCACCGCCAGGGAACGAGCAGTACTTC.

The chain recombines TRBV6-6 with TRBJ2-2; TRBD1 matches 8 bases. The germline gives CDR1 MNHNY, CDR2 SVGAGI (reference sequence). The ends lost 7 bases at V and 5 bases at J; junction bases unmatched: 6. The CDR3 spans 14 residues. The CDR3 loop reads CASTPWTGTGELFF. In DNA, the CDR3 is TGTGCCAGCACCCCTTGGACAGGGACCGGGGAGCTGTTTTTT.

The chain links TRBV10-3 to TRBJ2-3, with TRBD2 matching 11 bases. Germline CDR1 reads ENHRY; CDR2 reads SYGVKD. With V trimmed by 6 bases and J by 2 bases, 4 bases remained unmatched. This CDR3 region has 15 residues. The CDR3 is CAISLAGGLTDTQYF. CDR3 in DNA: TGTGCCATCAGCCTAGCGGGGGGTCTCACAGATACGCAGTATTTT.

The chain carries TRBV11-2 and TRBJ1-2; D gene ambiguous. Germline CDR1 reads SGHAT; CDR2 reads FQNNGV. The CDR3 sequence is 19 residues long. V gave up 0 bases and J gave up 2 bases, with 22 bases separating them. The CDR3, as DNA: TGTGCCAGCAGCTTAGAAATTAATCCCGAGTCCCGGCTAAACTATGGCTACACCTTC. Its translation: CASSLEINPESRLNYGYTF.

The chain is built from TRBV27 and TRBJ2-3; D perhaps matches TRBD2 (7 bases). Looked up from germline, CDR1 is MNHEY and CDR2 is SMNVEV (reference sequence). V lost 2 bases and J lost 4, with 16 bases in between. This CDR3 is 16 amino acids long. CDR3 bases: TGTGCCAGCAGTTTAGAGGTCGGCGGGGGCTCAGATACGCAGTATTTT. Its translation is CASSLEVGGGSDTQYF.

V usage is TRBV29-1 and J usage is TRBJ2-5; 7 bases map to TRBD2. The CDR3 has 13 residues. Trimming took 4 bases from V and 5 from J; bases not matched to a gene: 7. Germline loops: CDR1 SQVTM, CDR2 ANQGSEA. The CDR3 sequence is CSVGRAGLETQYF. The CDR3 bases are TGCAGCGTTGGACGAGCGGGGTTGGAGACCCAGTACTTC.

Within the sample, this clone is medium-sized (0.01 to 0.1%). This chain connects TRBV5-4 to TRBJ1-2; a possible D gene is TRBD1 (5 bases). Between the trimmed V and J ends, which lost 2 bases and 4 bases, there was a span of 12 bases. CDR1 is SGHNT, CDR2 YYREEE, per germline (reference sequence). CDR3 length: 14 amino acids. The DNA of the CDR3 is TGTGCCAGCAGCTTAAGGGGAGGGAGCTATGGCTACACCTTC. It yields the protein CASSLRGGSYGYTF.

This sequence joins TRBV20-1 and TRBJ2-5, with unresolved D. From germline, CDR1 is DFQATT and CDR2 SNEGSKA (reference sequence). This CDR3 spans 11 amino acids. V gave up 6 bases and J gave up 2 bases, with 7 bases separating them. CDR3 in DNA: TGCAGTGCCCTTGGGCAAGAGACCCAGTACTTC. Its translation is CSALGQETQYF.

The chain recombines TRBV30 with TRBJ2-7, with 13 bases fitting TRBD2. CDR1 and CDR2 from the germline V gene are GTSNPN and SVGIG (reference sequence). The CDR3 contains 15 residues. Trimming cost V 2 bases and J 4 bases; bases outside gene matches: 5. This CDR3 reads CAWSSGTSGEYEQYF. The CDR3 nucleotides are TGTGCCTGGAGTTCCGGGACTAGCGGGGAGTACGAGCAGTACTTC.

The chain has TRBV7-8 and TRBJ1-2; 11 bases match TRBD1. Per germline, CDR1 SGHVS and CDR2 FQNEAQ. V lost 4 bases and J lost 6; bases outside the gene matches: 13. The CDR3 runs 17 residues. This chain's CDR3 is CASSYTVDRGRRHGYTF. CDR3 nucleotides: TGTGCCAGCAGCTATACAGTGGACAGGGGGCGCAGGCATGGCTACACCTTC.

The chain carries TRBV13 and TRBJ2-7; weak D call: TRBD1 (6 bases). Trimming stripped 5 bases from V and 0 bases from J, with 20 bases between. Germline CDR1 is PRHDT and CDR2 is FYEKMQ (reference sequence). The CDR3 loop spans 17 amino acids. CDR3 sequence (DNA): TGTGCCAGCAGCCCGCTATTGGGACAACTGCCCTCCTACGAGCAGTACTTC. This sequence encodes CASSPLLGQLPSYEQYF.